This T cell receptor beta chain appears in the sequencing data of a study of blood T cell repertoires in COVID-19. Study-wide context: Donors in the United States, Italy and Spain gave samples during acute or convalescent COVID-19. The analysed material was cDNA or gDNA that came from T cells, B-cell-depleted T cells, or PBMCs.

Germline values: CDR1 SGHTA, CDR2 FQGNSA. V shed 5 bases and J 8 bases; nucleotides not matched to a gene: 4. This CDR3 spans 12 amino acids. Sequencing was performed with immunoSEQ multiplex PCR; in TCRdb, only in-frame clones are kept and a portion is missing. The data hold about 32,000 clones, with around 87% observed a single time. The source of this sequence is a man aged 60-69 years with active COVID-19. The sample taken for sequencing was peripheral blood. The chain links TRBV7-2 to TRBJ1-1, with TRBD1 matching 8 bases. In DNA form, the CDR3 reads TGTGCCAGCAGCCGAAGGGACAGGGAAGCTTTCTTT. As protein: CASSRRDREAFF.